This is a list of T cell receptor beta chains from one sample in a study of T-cell reconstitution after alpha-beta-depleted transplantation in children. TCRdb fed the PCR reads into MiXCR, producing one record per CDR3 protein. The profile shows about 580,000 distinct CDR3 sequences, about 21% of them singletons. The specimen was PBMCs, mostly from graft donor cells, collected 360 days after TCRalphabeta/CD19-depleted stem cell transplant. These TCRs come from a boy under two years old who had a stem cell transplant for acute myeloid leukemia, so the T cells may come from the graft donor. Both conserved end residues are part of each CDR3. Each record gives: clone size, D gene, J gene, V gene, CDR3 protein, CDR3 DNA. The D gene is left open where the match is weak. Rows may omit the clone size; those that give it use once, few, many or a size class.

abundance: few; d_gene: TRBD1; j_gene: TRBJ1-6; v_gene: TRBV6-5; CDR3aa: CASSYDRDRAVSPLHF; CDR3nt: TGTGCCAGCAGTTACGATCGGGACAGGGCTGTTTCACCCCTCCACTTT
abundance: few; d_gene: TRBD2; j_gene: TRBJ2-3; v_gene: TRBV12-3/TRBV12-4; CDR3aa: CASSSTGRAWTDTQYF; CDR3nt: TGTGCCAGCAGTTCCACCGGGAGGGCTTGGACAGATACGCAGTATTTT
abundance: few; d_gene: NA; j_gene: TRBJ2-7; v_gene: TRBV14; CDR3aa: CASSQDPDTYEQYF; CDR3nt: TGTGCCAGCAGCCAAGATCCGGACACCTACGAGCAGTACTTC
abundance: few; d_gene: NA; j_gene: TRBJ1-6; v_gene: TRBV20-1; CDR3aa: CSARDVRGNSPLHF; CDR3nt: TGCAGTGCTAGAGATGTACGGGGTAATTCACCCCTCCACTTT
abundance: few; d_gene: NA; j_gene: TRBJ1-1; v_gene: TRBV27; CDR3aa: CASSLQGPMGAFF; CDR3nt: TGTGCCAGCAGCCTACAGGGACCGATGGGAGCTTTCTTT
abundance: NA; d_gene: NA; j_gene: TRBJ1-5; v_gene: TRBV6-2/TRBV6-3; CDR3aa: CASSLLHQPQHF; CDR3nt: TGTGCCAGCAGTCTGCTACATCAGCCCCAGCATTTT
abundance: NA; d_gene: NA; j_gene: TRBJ2-7; v_gene: TRBV20-1; CDR3aa: CSARYQTGYEQYF; CDR3nt: TGCAGTGCTAGATACCAAACGGGATACGAGCAGTACTTC
abundance: NA; d_gene: NA; j_gene: TRBJ1-5; v_gene: TRBV15; CDR3aa: CATTPGTRGNQPQHF; CDR3nt: TGTGCCACTACTCCCGGGACGAGGGGCAATCAGCCCCAGCATTTT
abundance: NA; d_gene: NA; j_gene: TRBJ2-1; v_gene: TRBV6-2/TRBV6-3; CDR3aa: CASINTGASSYNEQFF; CDR3nt: TGTGCCAGCATCAACACTGGAGCTAGCTCCTACAATGAGCAGTTCTTC
abundance: many; d_gene: NA; j_gene: TRBJ2-2; v_gene: TRBV12-3/TRBV12-4; CDR3aa: CASSSQGGTTGELFF; CDR3nt: TGTGCCAGCAGTTCCCAGGGGGGGACCACCGGGGAGCTGTTTTTT
abundance: many; d_gene: NA; j_gene: TRBJ1-6; v_gene: TRBV7-2; CDR3aa: CASSSATGNRSPLHF; CDR3nt: TGTGCCAGCAGCTCCGCCACAGGGAATCGCTCACCCCTCCACTTT
abundance: many; d_gene: NA; j_gene: TRBJ1-5; v_gene: TRBV15; CDR3aa: CATSRDGIGVHNSNQPQHF; CDR3nt: TGTGCCACCAGCAGAGATGGAATCGGGGTCCACAATAGCAATCAGCCCCAGCATTTT
abundance: once; d_gene: TRBD1; j_gene: TRBJ1-3; v_gene: TRBV29-1; CDR3aa: CSFSLQGETSGNTIYF; CDR3nt: TGCAGCTTTAGTCTTCAGGGGGAGACTTCTGGAAACACCATATATTTT
abundance: NA; d_gene: NA; j_gene: TRBJ2-2; v_gene: TRBV15; CDR3aa: CATSRAPEGIIAGELFF; CDR3nt: TGTGCCACCAGCAGGGCCCCAGAAGGGATAATCGCCGGGGAGCTGTTTTTT
abundance: few; d_gene: NA; j_gene: TRBJ1-2; v_gene: TRBV4-3; CDR3aa: CASSQDGGHYGYTF; CDR3nt: TGCGCCAGCAGCCAAGACGGGGGACACTATGGCTACACCTTC
abundance: many; d_gene: TRBD1; j_gene: TRBJ2-3; v_gene: TRBV28; CDR3aa: CASGSLTGRWTDTQYF; CDR3nt: TGTGCCAGCGGATCCTTGACAGGGCGGTGGACAGATACGCAGTATTTT
abundance: NA; d_gene: TRBD1; j_gene: TRBJ1-4; v_gene: TRBV18; CDR3aa: CASSPPGQGSEKLFF; CDR3nt: TGTGCCAGCTCACCACCGGGACAGGGGAGTGAAAAACTGTTTTTT
abundance: NA; d_gene: NA; j_gene: TRBJ2-3; v_gene: TRBV20-1; CDR3aa: CSSRGAGRTDTQYF; CDR3nt: TGCTCCTCCCGGGGGGCGGGGAGGACAGATACGCAGTATTTT
abundance: few; d_gene: NA; j_gene: TRBJ1-1; v_gene: TRBV7-2; CDR3aa: CASSIAGTGNTEAFF; CDR3nt: TGTGCCAGCAGCATAGCCGGAACTGGTAACACTGAAGCTTTCTTT
abundance: few; d_gene: NA; j_gene: TRBJ2-7; v_gene: TRBV20-1; CDR3aa: CSARESDSPFFYEQYF; CDR3nt: TGCAGTGCTAGAGAATCGGACAGCCCTTTTTTCTACGAGCAGTACTTC
abundance: few; d_gene: NA; j_gene: TRBJ1-3; v_gene: TRBV6-4; CDR3aa: CASSDSSRLSGNTIYF; CDR3nt: TGTGCCAGCAGTGACTCGAGCAGGCTCTCTGGAAACACCATATATTTT
abundance: many; d_gene: NA; j_gene: TRBJ1-1; v_gene: TRBV29-1; CDR3aa: CSVIKDAEAFF; CDR3nt: TGCAGCGTCATAAAGGACGCTGAAGCTTTCTTT
abundance: few; d_gene: NA; j_gene: TRBJ2-3; v_gene: TRBV5-1; CDR3aa: CASKELADTQYF; CDR3nt: TGCGCCAGCAAGGAGTTGGCAGATACGCAGTATTTT
abundance: few; d_gene: TRBD2; j_gene: TRBJ2-2; v_gene: TRBV12-3/TRBV12-4; CDR3aa: CASRSGGSGELFF; CDR3nt: TGTGCCAGCAGGTCGGGGGGATCAGGGGAGCTGTTTTTT
abundance: few; d_gene: TRBD2; j_gene: TRBJ2-2; v_gene: TRBV6-5; CDR3aa: CASSYQGLAATGELFF; CDR3nt: TGTGCCAGCAGTTACCAAGGACTAGCGGCCACCGGGGAGCTGTTTTTT
abundance: many; d_gene: NA; j_gene: TRBJ2-5; v_gene: TRBV6-5; CDR3aa: CASSYSQVRGETQYF; CDR3nt: TGTGCCAGCAGTTACTCGCAGGTCCGCGGGGAGACCCAGTACTTC
abundance: NA; d_gene: NA; j_gene: TRBJ2-7; v_gene: TRBV29-1; CDR3aa: CSVMQGYEQYF; CDR3nt: TGCAGCGTTATGCAGGGCTACGAGCAGTACTTC
abundance: many; d_gene: NA; j_gene: TRBJ2-7; v_gene: TRBV15; CDR3aa: CATSRHRWEQYF; CDR3nt: TGTGCCACCAGCAGACACCGATGGGAGCAGTACTTC
abundance: NA; d_gene: NA; j_gene: TRBJ2-5; v_gene: TRBV20-1; CDR3aa: CSARAWGSQETQYF; CDR3nt: TGCAGTGCTAGAGCGTGGGGGAGCCAAGAGACCCAGTACTTC
abundance: NA; d_gene: NA; j_gene: TRBJ1-6; v_gene: TRBV28; CDR3aa: CASSFGRTYNSPLHF; CDR3nt: TGTGCCAGCAGTTTCGGTCGGACCTATAATTCACCCCTCCACTTT
abundance: many; d_gene: TRBD1; j_gene: TRBJ2-5; v_gene: TRBV6-5; CDR3aa: CASSQTGGRETQYF; CDR3nt: TGTGCCAGCAGTCAGACAGGGGGTAGGGAGACCCAGTACTTC
abundance: NA; d_gene: TRBD1; j_gene: TRBJ2-7; v_gene: TRBV29-1; CDR3aa: CSGWTGGPSYEQYF; CDR3nt: TGCAGCGGCTGGACAGGGGGCCCTTCCTACGAGCAGTACTTC
abundance: NA; d_gene: TRBD1; j_gene: TRBJ2-2; v_gene: TRBV20-1; CDR3aa: CSAPKTDRGYTGELFF; CDR3nt: TGCAGTGCTCCTAAAACGGACAGGGGGTACACCGGGGAGCTGTTTTTT
abundance: NA; d_gene: NA; j_gene: TRBJ2-1; v_gene: TRBV11-2; CDR3aa: CASSLEGISSHEQFF; CDR3nt: TGTGCCAGCAGCTTAGAGGGAATAAGTTCCCATGAGCAGTTCTTC
abundance: many; d_gene: NA; j_gene: TRBJ2-5; v_gene: TRBV29-1; CDR3aa: CSVGLVAETQYF; CDR3nt: TGCAGCGTTGGACTAGTCGCGGAGACCCAGTACTTC
abundance: NA; d_gene: NA; j_gene: TRBJ1-1; v_gene: TRBV6-6; CDR3aa: CASTREGAFF; CDR3nt: TGTGCCAGCACACGAGAAGGTGCTTTCTTT
abundance: once; d_gene: NA; j_gene: TRBJ2-5; v_gene: TRBV12-3/TRBV12-4; CDR3aa: CASSLGTDEETQYF; CDR3nt: TGTGCCAGCAGTCTTGGGACCGATGAAGAGACCCAGTACTTC
abundance: NA; d_gene: TRBD1; j_gene: TRBJ1-1; v_gene: TRBV3-1; CDR3aa: CASSQQGENTEAFF; CDR3nt: TGTGCCAGCAGCCAACAGGGGGAGAACACTGAAGCTTTCTTT
abundance: few; d_gene: NA; j_gene: TRBJ2-3; v_gene: TRBV7-2; CDR3aa: CASSIGTPSTDTQYF; CDR3nt: TGTGCCAGCAGCATCGGGACTCCTAGCACAGATACGCAGTATTTT
abundance: NA; d_gene: TRBD2; j_gene: TRBJ2-1; v_gene: TRBV5-1; CDR3aa: CASEGERGPYNEQFF; CDR3nt: TGCGCCAGCGAGGGGGAGCGGGGGCCGTACAATGAGCAGTTCTTC
abundance: few; d_gene: TRBD1; j_gene: TRBJ1-1; v_gene: TRBV7-2; CDR3aa: CASSFRPAGGGITEAFF; CDR3nt: TGTGCCAGCAGCTTCCGCCCAGCAGGGGGAGGCATCACTGAAGCTTTCTTT
abundance: many; d_gene: NA; j_gene: TRBJ2-1; v_gene: TRBV4-3; CDR3aa: CASSHHSTGEQFF; CDR3nt: TGCGCCAGCAGCCACCATTCGACGGGGGAGCAGTTCTTC